This entry features one T cell receptor (beta chain) sequence. Antigen: not known. This CDR3 contains 15 residues. The germline CDR1 and CDR2 sequences are MGHRA and YSYEKL. V was clipped by 1 base and J by 8 bases, with 17 bases between them. Method: immunoSEQ multiplex PCR; TCRdb's copy keeps in-frame clones and lacks some. The sample consists of tens of thousands of clones, about 80% of them appearing once. This entry belongs to a study of radiotherapy plus CTLA-4 blockade in lung cancer. Notes on the study in general: TCR clones of tumor origin grew in blood after radiotherapy plus ipilimumab.

This sequence joins TRBV4-1 and TRBJ1-2; D perhaps matches TRBD1 (5 bases). The starting material was peripheral blood, obtained from a patient treated with radiotherapy plus ipilimumab. This clonotype originated in a human donor with non-small cell lung cancer who had a complete response to radiotherapy plus ipilimumab. The CDR3 reads CASSQVGTRLYGYTF. The CDR3 bases are TGCGCCAGCAGCCAAGTAGGGACCAGATTATACGGCTACACCTTC.